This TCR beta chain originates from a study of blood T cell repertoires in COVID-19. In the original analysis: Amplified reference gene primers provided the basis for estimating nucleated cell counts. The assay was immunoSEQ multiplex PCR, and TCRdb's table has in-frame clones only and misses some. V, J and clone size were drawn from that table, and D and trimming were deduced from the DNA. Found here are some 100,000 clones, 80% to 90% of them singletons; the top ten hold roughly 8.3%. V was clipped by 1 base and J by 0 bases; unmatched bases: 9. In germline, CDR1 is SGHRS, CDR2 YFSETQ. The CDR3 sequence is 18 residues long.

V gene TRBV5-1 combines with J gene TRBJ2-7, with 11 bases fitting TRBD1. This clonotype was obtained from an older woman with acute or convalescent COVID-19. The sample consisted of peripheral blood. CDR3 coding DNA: TGCGCCAGCAGCTTGCCCCACGTGGGGACAGGGGGCTCCTACGAGCAGTACTTC. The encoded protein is CASSLPHVGTGGSYEQYF.